These 20 T cell receptor beta chains came from one sample sequenced in a study of blood T cell repertoires in COVID-19. The data were produced by immunoSEQ multiplex PCR, yet TCRdb's version contains in-frame clones alone and is incomplete. The sample records roughly 300,000 clones, approximately 81% being singletons. Sequencing was carried out using peripheral blood. These receptors were obtained from a woman aged 55-70 years with active or convalescent COVID-19.

The chain joins TRBV12-5 to TRBJ1-6; D may be TRBD1 (6 bases). Germline V gene sequence: CDR1 LGHNT, CDR2 FRNRAP. The CDR3 contains 15 residues. Trimming took 1 base from V and 7 from J, leaving 11 bases between them. The CDR3 region has the DNA TGTGCTAGTGGTTTGGATACAGGGCCCAATTCACCCCTCCACTTT. This translates into CASGLDTGPNSPLHF.

This clone appeared a single time. The rearrangement links TRBV7-6 to TRBJ1-2; D is undetermined. Germline values: CDR1 SGHVS, CDR2 FNYEAQ. The CDR3 consists of 13 residues. Between the trimmed V and J ends, which lost 1 base and 7 bases, there was a span of 10 bases. The chain's CDR3 is CASSLGGSSGYTF. Written as DNA, the CDR3 is TGTGCCAGCAGCTTAGGTGGTAGCAGTGGCTACACCTTC.

This chain joins TRBV7-3 and TRBJ1-6; D remains unclear. Trimming left V 4 bases short and J 6 bases short, with 13 bases between. CDR3 length equals 15 residues. The germline CDR1 and CDR2 sequences are SGHTA and FQGTGA. The CDR3 sequence: CASSSAAGGNSPLHF. The CDR3, as DNA: TGTGCCAGCAGCTCCGCCGCGGGAGGTAATTCACCCCTCCACTTT.

To note about this clone: At the DNA level, this CDR3 is encoded by other sequences in the same sample as well. The rearrangement links TRBV12-3 or TRBV12-4 to TRBJ1-2, with unresolved D. CDR3 length: 11 amino acids. Trimming shortened V by 6 bases and J by 3 bases, and 5 bases separated the two germline ends. This CDR3 reads CASSRDYGYTF. CDR3 coding DNA: TGTGCCAGCAGCCGGGACTATGGCTACACCTTC.

This clone was found a few times. The chain carries TRBV6-6 and TRBJ2-1; D is possibly TRBD2 (5 bases). This CDR3 is 11 amino acids long. In germline, CDR1 is MNHNY, CDR2 SVGAGI (reference sequence). V dropped 5 bases and J dropped 12 bases, with 11 bases sitting between them. Here the CDR3 reads CASSSGLGQFF. The CDR3 coding sequence is TGTGCCAGCAGTAGCGGATTAGGGCAGTTCTTC.

The chain joins TRBV3-1 (or the pseudogene TRBV3-2) to TRBJ2-1; D perhaps matches TRBD2 (7 bases). Germline V lookup: CDR1 LGHDT, CDR2 YNNKEL (reference sequence). The V end lost 0 bases, the J end lost 4 bases, and 13 bases lay between the germline ends. The CDR3 is 16 residues long. The CDR3 loop is CASSQDGGGAYNEQFF. The CDR3 coding sequence is TGTGCCAGCAGCCAAGATGGAGGGGGGGCTTACAATGAGCAGTTCTTC.

The J gene is TRBJ2-7, the V gene TRBV6-1, with D tentatively TRBD1 (5 bases). CDR3 length: 12 residues. Trimming removed 3 bases at V and 3 bases at J, with 6 bases between. The V gene's germline CDR1 is MNHNS and CDR2 SASEGT. CDR3 in amino acids: CASSEDIYEQYF. CDR3 DNA sequence: TGTGCCAGCAGTGAGGACATCTACGAGCAGTACTTC.

In its sample, this clone was seen once. V usage is TRBV6-5 and J usage is TRBJ2-3; D is perhaps TRBD2 (6 bases). Trimming took off 2 bases at V and 2 bases at J, with 11 bases between the two ends. Germline V lookup: CDR1 MNHEY, CDR2 SVGAGI. The CDR3 covers 15 residues. The CDR3 protein is CASSYTGDFTDTQYF. DNA of the CDR3: TGTGCCAGCAGTTACACGGGGGACTTCACAGATACGCAGTATTTT.

This clone showed up just a few times. The chain is built from TRBV11-2 and TRBJ2-3; weak D call: TRBD1 (5 bases). The germline CDR1 and CDR2 sequences are SGHAT and FQNNGV. The ends were cut back, 1 base at V and 3 bases at J, with 11 bases in the middle. CDR3 size: 15 residues. The CDR3 DNA reads TGTGCCAGCAGCTTAGCGGCAGGGTTTACAGATACGCAGTATTTT. This sequence encodes CASSLAAGFTDTQYF.

The J gene is TRBJ2-3, the V gene TRBV19, with D tentatively TRBD2 (5 bases). The V end was cut by 3 bases, the J end by 5 bases, with 15 bases between. The CDR3 covers 15 residues. Germline lookup yields CDR1 LNHDA and CDR2 SQIVND (reference sequence). CDR3 region: CASSIGGRREDTQYF. CDR3 nucleotide sequence: TGTGCCAGTAGTATTGGAGGCAGGCGTGAAGATACGCAGTATTTT.

The genes are TRBV10-2 and TRBJ1-2; the D gene is possibly TRBD1 (5 bases). From germline, CDR1 is WSHSY and CDR2 SAAADI. Trimming removed 3 bases from V and 10 bases from J, with 12 bases in between. CDR3 size: 12 residues. CDR3 sequence: CASSDAGGLYTF. CDR3 DNA: TGCGCCAGCAGTGATGCGGGGGGACTCTACACCTTC.

In regard to this clone: Its ends do not fully match the called genes, so a read error is possible. Other DNA sequences in this specimen translate into the identical CDR3. V usage is TRBV11-2 and J usage is TRBJ1-6; D gene unclear. The CDR3 covers 14 residues. CDR1 is SGHAT and CDR2 is FQNNGV in the germline V gene. CDR3 loop: CASSRTGNNSPLHF. The CDR3 DNA is TGTGCTAGCAGCCGGACTGGAAATAATTCACCCCTCCACTTT.

This clone was detected ten times or more. The genes are TRBV29-1 and TRBJ2-7; the match to TRBD1 covers 7 bases. The CDR3 consists of 10 residues. The germline CDR1 and CDR2 sequences are SQVTM and ANQGSEA. With V trimmed by 7 bases and J by 6 bases, 3 bases remained unmatched. CDR3 residues: CSAQGSEQYF. CDR3 DNA sequence: TGCAGCGCACAGGGGAGCGAGCAGTACTTC.

In regard to this clone: Other DNA sequences in the sample encode the same CDR3. This rearrangement joins TRBV18 to TRBJ1-1; a weak D match, TRBD1 (5 bases). Trimming pared 2 bases from V and 1 base from J, leaving 8 bases between. Looked up from germline, CDR1 is KGHSH and CDR2 is LQKENI. This CDR3 contains 14 residues. This chain's CDR3 is CASSPNQGNTEAFF. The CDR3 DNA sequence: TGTGCCAGCTCACCAAACCAGGGGAACACTGAAGCTTTCTTT.

This chain links TRBV6-5 with TRBJ2-1, with 10 bases identical to TRBD2. Trimming cost V 4 bases and J 7 bases; bases outside gene matches: 7. The CDR3 is made up of 15 amino acids. Germline V CDR1 and CDR2: MNHEY, SVGAGI. CDR3 nucleotide sequence: TGTGCCAGCAGTTCCCTTAGCGGGGGGTCTAATGAGCAGTTCTTC. It specifies CASSSLSGGSNEQFF.

V is TRBV28 and J is TRBJ1-5, with 7 positions matching TRBD1. Losses at the gene ends were 8 bases for V and 6 bases for J; bases not matched to a gene: 13. The CDR3 covers 15 residues. CDR1 is MDHEN and CDR2 is SYDVKM in the germline V gene. CDR3: CASRRVEGAGQPQHF. CDR3 DNA: TGTGCCAGCCGCCGCGTTGAGGGGGCCGGTCAGCCCCAGCATTTT.

The chain links TRBV7-9 to TRBJ2-5, with D uncertain. This CDR3 region has 13 residues. V was trimmed by 0 bases and J by 4 bases, leaving 6 bases between them. Germline assignment: CDR1 SEHNR and CDR2 FQNEAQ (reference sequence). CDR3 sequence (DNA): TGTGCCAGCAGCTTAGCATCGGGAGAGACCCAGTACTTC. Protein product: CASSLASGETQYF.

The gene calls are TRBV30 and TRBJ1-2; no firm D call. This CDR3 has 12 residues. Looked up from germline, CDR1 is GTSNPN and CDR2 is SVGIG (reference sequence). The V end lost 0 bases, the J end lost 4 bases, and 6 bases lay between the germline ends. DNA of the CDR3: TGTGCCTGGAGTGTAACCAGCTATGGCTACACCTTC. Protein product: CAWSVTSYGYTF.

The chain couples TRBV6-5 to TRBJ1-2; D uncertain. Deletions cut 8 bases from V and 1 base from J, with 8 bases between. Germline V gene sequence: CDR1 MNHEY, CDR2 SVGAGI. The CDR3 extends over 12 amino acids. CDR3 region: CASYPVNYGYTF. In DNA form, the CDR3 reads TGTGCCAGCTACCCGGTTAACTATGGCTACACCTTC.

The V and J genes are TRBV4-3 and TRBJ2-5; D unclear. This CDR3 has 14 amino acids. Deletions cut 1 base from V and 1 base from J, with 7 bases between. Germline V gives CDR1 LGHNA, CDR2 YSLEER. CDR3 sequence (DNA): TGCGCCAGCAGCCAAGCGACTGGCCAAGAGACCCAGTACTTC. Translated: CASSQATGQETQYF.